The sequence of this T cell receptor beta chain was determined in a study of blood T cells in healthy people across ages. Study observations and caveats: A strong correlation was seen between TCR beta diversity and naive T cell percentage.

Sample-barcoded 5' priming and a J-beta primer mix drove a second PCR of about 7 to 12 cycles. TCRdb recomputed calls from the 5' RACE reads with MiXCR, one row per CDR3 protein. The sample lists 750,000 to 950,000 distinct CDR3 sequences, approximately 24% occurring once. V lost 6 bases to trimming and J lost 6 bases, with 15 bases between them. The CDR3 sequence is 13 residues long. Germline-derived CDR1 and CDR2 are MNHEY and SVGAGI. This clonotype was seen a few times. The antigen is undetermined. This sample also belongs to another study, concerning T cells of mothers and their children. That study adds: Some 2.7 million TCR beta reads per child versus over 10 million per mother.

The TCR originated in a boy younger than 18 in good health. The sequenced sample consisted of blood. The chain joins TRBV6-5 to TRBJ2-7; D might be TRBD1 (5 bases). Here the CDR3 DNA reads TGTGCCAGCAGCCCCGGGTCTCAGGGCGAGCAGTACTTC. Its protein is CASSPGSQGEQYF.